Following are 20 T cell receptor beta chains from one sample sequenced in a study of lymphopenia after photon versus proton radiotherapy. TCRdb keeps only in-frame clones here, not all; method: immunoSEQ multiplex PCR. Of 20,000 to 25,000 clones in the sample, roughly 91% were seen once. Specimen: peripheral blood, collected from a patient treated with proton-based radiotherapy. The receptors derive from a woman in her 70s with pancreatic cancer. Some clones in this sample may be carry-over from other donors' samples.

The chain is built from TRBV6-1 and TRBJ2-7; 10 nucleotides align to TRBD2. Germline lookup yields CDR1 MNHNS and CDR2 SASEGT. This CDR3 comprises 15 residues. V dropped 1 base and J dropped 5; count of bases not matched to a gene: 5. The CDR3 is CASSEGPAGGNEQYF. Written as DNA, the CDR3 is TGTGCCAGCAGTGAAGGACCAGCGGGAGGGAACGAGCAGTACTTC.

The gene calls are TRBV5-1 and TRBJ2-7, with D perhaps assigned TRBD1 or TRBD2 (5 bases each). V lost 1 base, J lost 2 bases, and 13 bases lay in between. The CDR3 runs 15 residues. CDR1 is SGHRS, CDR2 YFSETQ, per germline. This CDR3 reads CASSLIPGPTYEQYF. The DNA for the CDR3 is TGCGCCAGCAGCTTGATTCCGGGACCCACCTACGAGCAGTACTTC.

The V and J genes are TRBV7-2 and TRBJ2-7; tentative D call: TRBD2 (5 bases). The germline V and J ends were trimmed by 5 bases and 0 bases, with 11 bases remaining between them. Germline lookup yields CDR1 SGHTA and CDR2 FQGNSA. This CDR3 comprises 14 residues. CDR3 sequence (DNA): TGTGCCAGCAGCCAGGCGGGCAACTCCTACGAGCAGTACTTC. This sequence encodes CASSQAGNSYEQYF.

The rearrangement joins TRBV20-1 to TRBJ1-1; D not certain. Germline assignment: CDR1 DFQATT and CDR2 SNEGSKA (reference sequence). Trimming cost V 3 bases and J 5 bases, with 7 bases left between them. This CDR3 region has 11 residues. The CDR3 sequence is CSARKYTEAFF. DNA of the CDR3: TGCAGTGCTAGGAAATATACTGAAGCTTTCTTT.

CDR3 nucleotides: TGTGCCAGCATCCCTAGCGGGCTGGGGAATGAGCAGTTCTTC. It translates to CASIPSGLGNEQFF. The chain is built from TRBV28 and TRBJ2-1; 8 bases match TRBD2. Trimming took 7 bases from V and 7 from J; bases not matched to a gene: 9. CDR1 is MDHEN and CDR2 is SYDVKM in the germline V gene. CDR3 length: 14 residues.

The chain employs TRBV7-9 and TRBJ2-7; perhaps TRBD1 as D (5 bases). Germline V gives CDR1 SEHNR, CDR2 FQNEAQ (reference sequence). The CDR3 runs to 14 residues. Trimming pared 5 bases from V and 5 bases from J, leaving 16 bases between. The CDR3 DNA reads TGTGCCAGCAGCCCGCAGGGCAGGGCGAACGAGCAGTACTTC. It is translated as CASSPQGRANEQYF. Complete variable domain (other parts from reference TRBV7-9 and TRBJ2-7): DTGVSQNPRHKITKRGQNVTFRCDPISEHNRLYWYRQTLGQGPEFLTYFQNEAQLEKSRLLSDRFSAERPKGSFSTLEIQRTEQGDSAMYLCASSPQGRANEQYFGPGTRLTVT.

V gene TRBV11-2 combines with J gene TRBJ2-7; weak D call: TRBD2 (6 bases). CDR3 length: 15 residues. Germline V gene lookup returns CDR1 SGHAT and CDR2 FQNNGV. The V and J ends lost 4 bases and 2 bases respectively, with 15 bases between them. The CDR3 DNA follows: TGTGCCAGCAGCTCCCGGGACTCCTTAACCTACGAGCAGTACTTC. It encodes CASSSRDSLTYEQYF.

The CDR3 protein is CASSETTSGINNEQFF. In DNA form, the CDR3 reads TGCGCCAGCAGTGAAACGACTAGCGGGATAAATAATGAGCAGTTCTTC. This sequence joins TRBV5-1 and TRBJ2-1, with 11 bases fitting TRBD2. Germline CDR1 SGHRS, CDR2 YFSETQ. The V segment lost 5 bases and the J segment 7 bases; nucleotides outside the gene matches: 11. The CDR3 length is 16 residues.

J is TRBJ2-4 and V is TRBV5-1, with TRBD1 matching 8 bases. Losses at the gene ends were 3 bases for V and 6 bases for J; bases not matched to a gene: 14. Per the germline V gene, CDR1 is SGHRS and CDR2 is YFSETQ. CDR3 length: 17 amino acids. Here the CDR3 reads CASSYYPDRGEINIQYF. Here the CDR3 DNA reads TGCGCCAGCAGCTACTACCCTGACAGGGGAGAGATAAACATTCAGTACTTC. Drawing the rest from reference TRBV5-1 and TRBJ2-4, the complete variable domain is KAGVTQTPRYLIKTRGQQVTLSCSPISGHRSVSWYQQTPGQGLQFLFEYFSETQRNKGNFPGRFSGRQFSNSRSEMNVSTLELGDSALYLCASSYYPDRGEINIQYFGAGTRLSVL.

This clone has only a few counts. This rearrangement joins TRBV18 to TRBJ1-4; 7 bases fit TRBD1. The CDR3 has 16 residues. The V gene's germline CDR1 is KGHSH and CDR2 LQKENI. V lost 4 bases and J lost 1; bases outside the gene matches: 6. This CDR3 is CASSLNRQGTNEKLFF. CDR3 DNA: TGTGCCAGCTCACTCAACAGACAGGGAACTAATGAAAAACTGTTTTTT. Full variable domain (missing parts from reference TRBV18 and TRBJ1-4): NAGVMQNPRHLVRRRGQEARLRCSPMKGHSHVYWYRQLPEEGLKFMVYLQKENIIDESGMPKERFSAEFPKEGPSILRIQQVVRGDSAAYFCASSLNRQGTNEKLFFGSGTQLSVL.

The sample holds one count of this clone. V gene TRBV7-9 combines with J gene TRBJ1-3; D is ambiguous. The CDR3 is 13 amino acids. Germline V gene sequence: CDR1 SEHNR, CDR2 FQNEAQ (reference sequence). V lost 1 base and J lost 3, with 4 bases in between. CDR3 protein: CASSLDGGNTIYF. The CDR3 coding sequence is TGTGCCAGCAGCTTAGACGGTGGAAACACCATATATTTT.

The chain couples TRBV30 to TRBJ1-2, with a weak D call TRBD1 (6 bases). The V gene's germline CDR1 is GTSNPN and CDR2 SVGIG (reference sequence). V lost 3 bases and J lost 4, with 12 bases in between. The CDR3 consists of 13 residues. The CDR3 sequence is CAWRIQGPYGYTF. For the CDR3, the DNA is TGTGCCTGGAGAATACAGGGCCCCTATGGCTACACCTTC.

Only a few counts were recorded for this clone. The rearrangement joins TRBV2 to TRBJ2-7, with D tentatively TRBD1 or TRBD2 (5 bases each). This CDR3 region has 13 residues. The V end lost 6 bases, the J end lost 2 bases, and 11 bases lay between the germline ends. The germline CDR1 and CDR2 sequences are SNHLY and FYNNEI. The CDR3 protein is CASSRDDTYEQYF. The CDR3 DNA is TGTGCCAGCAGCCGGGACGACACCTACGAGCAGTACTTC.

The chain couples TRBV19 to TRBJ2-7; the D is unclear. This CDR3 is built from 15 residues. CDR1 is LNHDA, CDR2 SQIVND, per germline (reference sequence). Between the trimmed V and J ends, which lost 3 bases and 2 bases, there was a span of 14 bases. The CDR3 DNA follows: TGTGCCAGTAGTATCGGCAGGTCGGAAACCTACGAGCAGTACTTC. Its protein product is CASSIGRSETYEQYF.

The chain is built from TRBV19 and TRBJ2-7; TRBD1 agrees at 9 bases. This CDR3 is built from 15 residues. Germline V gene data show CDR1 as LNHDA and CDR2 as SQIVND (reference sequence). V was clipped by 5 bases and J by 3 bases; unmatched bases: 8. The CDR3 sequence is CASSAPGTGFYEQYF. DNA of the CDR3: TGTGCCAGTAGTGCCCCCGGGACAGGGTTCTACGAGCAGTACTTC.

The rearrangement uses TRBV5-5 and TRBJ1-5; D possibly corresponds to TRBD1 (6 bases). V was pared by 4 bases and J by 4 bases, with 15 bases between. CDR1 SGHKS and CDR2 YYEKEE come from the germline V gene (reference sequence). The CDR3 covers 15 residues. The CDR3 here is CASSVDSIWNQPQHF. CDR3 DNA sequence: TGTGCCAGCAGCGTGGACAGTATTTGGAATCAGCCCCAGCATTTT. Together with reference TRBV5-5 and TRBJ1-5, the CDR3 gives the full variable domain: DAGVTQSPTHLIKTRGQQVTLRCSPISGHKSVSWYQQVLGQGPQFIFQYYEKEERGRGNFPDRFSARQFPNYSSELNVNALLLGDSALYLCASSVDSIWNQPQHFGDGTRLSIL.

CDR3 in DNA: TGTGCCAGCAGCTTAGAACTTGTCTACGAGCAGTACTTC. Residues: CASSLELVYEQYF. This chain joins TRBV11-2 and TRBJ2-7, with D hard to call. Germline values: CDR1 SGHAT, CDR2 FQNNGV. The CDR3 length is 13 residues. V was clipped by 0 bases and J by 3 bases, with 6 bases between them.

The CDR3 loop is CASSNGIVTDTQYF. The CDR3 bases are TGTGCCAGCTCAAACGGGATAGTGACAGATACGCAGTATTTT. The V call is TRBV2, the J call TRBJ2-3; D might be TRBD2 (5 bases). Trimming took off 8 bases at V and 3 bases at J, with 15 bases between the two ends. Germline lookup yields CDR1 SNHLY and CDR2 FYNNEI. The CDR3 extends over 14 amino acids.

This clone was counted only a few times. The V and J genes are TRBV19 and TRBJ1-1; no reliable D call. The germline gives CDR1 LNHDA, CDR2 SQIVND (reference sequence). V lost 3 bases and J lost 10, with 12 bases in between. This CDR3 comprises 12 residues. The CDR3 protein is CASSMWEERAFF. The CDR3 DNA is TGTGCCAGTAGTATGTGGGAGGAGAGAGCTTTCTTT.

Written as DNA, the CDR3 is TGCGCCAGCAGCTCGGGGACTAGCGGGAGCTTCGGAGATACGCAGTATTTT. Its protein is CASSSGTSGSFGDTQYF. The rearrangement joins TRBV5-1 to TRBJ2-3; 14 bases fit TRBD2. CDR3 length: 17 amino acids. V dropped 3 bases and J dropped 5; count of bases not matched to a gene: 8. Germline V gene lookup returns CDR1 SGHRS and CDR2 YFSETQ.